The 31 T cell receptor beta chains given below trace back to one sample, sequenced in a study of shared clonotypes between healthy human individuals. Assay: immunoSEQ multiplex PCR; the TCRdb copy retains only in-frame clones and omits some. The repertoire consists of approximately 710,000 clones, with about 90% occurring once and the leading ten covering approximately 35%. Sequences were obtained from memory CD8+ T cells from PBMCs. Subset of the sample: CD45RO+ cells pooled with CCR7-negative TemRA cells. These TCRs come from a man younger than 30 in good health. Some clones in this sample may be carry-over from other donors' samples.

The rearrangement links TRBV7-9 to TRBJ2-7; TRBD1 might be the D (6 bases). The germline V gene encodes CDR1 SEHNR and CDR2 FQNEAQ (reference sequence). This CDR3 is 16 amino acids long. V gave up 1 base and J gave up 2 bases, with 15 bases separating them. As DNA, the CDR3 is TGTGCCAGCAGCTTAGAAATGCGAGACAGGCCCTACGAGCAGTACTTC. Protein: CASSLEMRDRPYEQYF.

The chain couples TRBV5-8 to TRBJ2-5, with TRBD2 as a possible D gene (7 bases). This CDR3 comprises 15 residues. Germline V CDR1 and CDR2: SGHTS, YDEGEE. V lost 3 bases and J lost 4, with 16 bases in between. The CDR3 loop is CASSSRARGAETQYF. Written as DNA, the CDR3 is TGTGCCAGCAGCTCCCGGGCCCGGGGGGCAGAGACCCAGTACTTC.

The chain couples TRBV9 to TRBJ2-1, with 9 bases aligning to TRBD2. The CDR3 runs 15 residues. V was pared by 4 bases and J by 4 bases, with 6 bases of the junction left unmatched. Germline CDR1 reads SGDLS; CDR2 reads YYNGEE. In nucleotides, the CDR3 is TGTGCCAGCAGCAGTAGCGGGGGCCAGTACAATGAGCAGTTCTTC. The encoded protein is CASSSSGGQYNEQFF.

This chain joins TRBV5-1 and TRBJ2-3, with TRBD1 matching over 10 bases. V shed 4 bases, J shed 6 bases, and the junction held 11 bases outside the gene matches. Germline V gives CDR1 SGHRS, CDR2 YFSETQ. CDR3 length: 16 amino acids. CDR3: CASSPAGTGVLDTQYF. The CDR3 DNA reads TGCGCCAGCAGCCCGGCCGGGACAGGGGTTCTGGATACGCAGTATTTT.

This chain connects TRBV27 to TRBJ2-2; D ambiguous. V was trimmed by 7 bases and J by 1 base, leaving 10 bases between them. CDR3 length: 14 amino acids. The V gene's germline CDR1 is MNHEY and CDR2 SMNVEV (reference sequence). In DNA form, the CDR3 reads TGTGCCAGCAAATTGACTCGGAACACCGGGGAGCTGTTTTTT. Protein sequence: CASKLTRNTGELFF.

The rearrangement uses TRBV28 and TRBJ2-1, with D possibly matching TRBD2 (6 bases). The CDR3 has 13 amino acids. Trimming stripped 8 bases from V and 4 bases from J, with 12 bases between. In germline, CDR1 is MDHEN, CDR2 SYDVKM. Written as DNA, the CDR3 is TGTGCCAGCCATCTCGGGGGTTACAATGAGCAGTTCTTC. Protein product: CASHLGGYNEQFF. Full variable domain (remainder filled in from reference TRBV28 and TRBJ2-1): DVKVTQSSRYLVKRTGEKVFLECVQDMDHENMFWYRQDPGLGLRLIYFSYDVKMKEKGDIPEGYSVSREKKERFSLILESASTNQTSMYLCASHLGGYNEQFFGPGTRLTVL.

This chain links TRBV7-8 with TRBJ1-1, with D unclear. Trimming shortened V by 3 bases and J by 6 bases, and 8 bases separated the two germline ends. This CDR3 spans 12 amino acids. From germline, CDR1 is SGHVS and CDR2 FQNEAQ. CDR3 coding DNA: TGTGCCAGCAGCTTTAGTTTACCTGAAGCTTTCTTT. It yields the protein CASSFSLPEAFF.

The chain employs TRBV7-8 and TRBJ2-2; 8 bases agree with TRBD1. The CDR3 extends over 14 amino acids. The germline V gene encodes CDR1 SGHVS and CDR2 FQNEAQ. V lost 11 bases and J lost 6; bases outside the gene matches: 11. The CDR3 bases are TGTGCCCAGCCCCCACAGGGGGTAGCCGGGGAGCTGTTTTTT. This translates into CAQPPQGVAGELFF. The variable domain in full, completed from reference TRBV7-8 and TRBJ2-2, reads GAGVSQSPRYKVAKRGQDVALRCDPISGHVSLFWYQQALGQGPEFLTYFQNEAQLDKSGLPSDRFFAERPEGSVSTLKIQRTQQEDSAVYLCAQPPQGVAGELFFGEGSRLTVL.

The chain uses TRBV7-9 and TRBJ1-5, with unresolved D. The CDR3 is 15 residues long. Trimming removed 0 bases at V and 5 bases at J, with 11 bases between. The germline gives CDR1 SEHNR, CDR2 FQNEAQ (reference sequence). CDR3 DNA: TGTGCCAGCAGCTTAGCGGAGGGAATAGATCAGCCCCAGCATTTT. Translating gives CASSLAEGIDQPQHF. The variable domain in full, completed from reference TRBV7-9 and TRBJ1-5, reads DTGVSQNPRHKITKRGQNVTFRCDPISEHNRLYWYRQTLGQGPEFLTYFQNEAQLEKSRLLSDRFSAERPKGSFSTLEIQRTEQGDSAMYLCASSLAEGIDQPQHFGDGTRLSIL.

This chain connects TRBV5-1 to TRBJ2-3, with D tentatively TRBD2 (7 bases). Trimming pared 0 bases from V and 4 bases from J, leaving 12 bases between. The germline V gene encodes CDR1 SGHRS and CDR2 YFSETQ. The CDR3 loop spans 15 amino acids. CDR3 sequence: CASSLEGGSPDTQYF. The CDR3 bases are TGCGCCAGCAGCTTGGAGGGGGGGAGCCCAGATACGCAGTATTTT.

A few counts support this clone. One end of the junction is discordant with germline, which a read error may explain. The chain is built from TRBV4-3 and TRBJ1-5; no reliable D call. This CDR3 contains 15 residues. CDR1 is LGHNA, CDR2 YSLEER, per germline. The CDR3 here is CASSPWTDGKQPQHF. Written as DNA, the CDR3 is TGCGCCAGCAGCCCCTGGACGGACGGCAAACAGCCCCAGCATTTT.

This clone has at least ten counts. The chain joins TRBV7-9 to TRBJ2-3; possibly TRBD2 for D (6 bases). In germline, CDR1 is SEHNR, CDR2 FQNEAQ (reference sequence). The CDR3 contains 14 residues. V was shortened by 0 bases and J by 5 bases, with 9 bases between the two germline ends. The CDR3 region is CASSLAGGKDTQYF. DNA for the CDR3: TGTGCCAGCAGCTTAGCGGGAGGCAAAGATACGCAGTATTTT.

V usage is TRBV19 and J usage is TRBJ2-1, with 8 bases lining up with TRBD1. Looked up from germline, CDR1 is LNHDA and CDR2 is SQIVND (reference sequence). CDR3 length: 13 amino acids. The ends lost 10 bases at V and 4 bases at J; junction bases unmatched: 6. CDR3 DNA: TGTGCCACCGACAGGGGTGCGTACAATGAGCAGTTCTTC. Translated, it gives CATDRGAYNEQFF.

This clone was picked up a small number of times. The chain links TRBV9 to TRBJ1-1; D uncertain. CDR1 is SGDLS, CDR2 YYNGEE, per germline. The CDR3 covers 12 residues. The germline V and J ends were trimmed by 7 bases and 1 base, with 8 bases remaining between them. The CDR3 DNA follows: TGTGCCAGCCAAGGACGGAACACTGAAGCTTTCTTT. Translation: CASQGRNTEAFF.

The chain is built from TRBV10-1 and TRBJ2-1; D possibly corresponds to TRBD2 (7 bases). Trimming left V 3 bases short and J 3 bases short, with 9 bases between. From germline, CDR1 is WNHNN and CDR2 SYGVQD (reference sequence). This CDR3 has 14 residues. The CDR3 bases are TGCGCCAGCAGTGAAGGGGGGGACTACAATGAGCAGTTCTTC. It codes for CASSEGGDYNEQFF.

The V call is TRBV7-9, the J call TRBJ1-2; D gene ambiguous. CDR1 is SEHNR, CDR2 FQNEAQ, per germline (reference sequence). The length of the CDR3 is 12 residues. Trimming left V 8 bases short and J 6 bases short, with 13 bases between. The CDR3 nucleotides read TGTGCCAGCGGGGTGGCGGTACATGGCTACACCTTC. It codes for CASGVAVHGYTF. The full variable domain, in which reference TRBV7-9 and TRBJ1-2 provide the parts outside the CDR3, is DTGVSQNPRHKITKRGQNVTFRCDPISEHNRLYWYRQTLGQGPEFLTYFQNEAQLEKSRLLSDRFSAERPKGSFSTLEIQRTEQGDSAMYLCASGVAVHGYTFGSGTRLTVV.

This rearrangement joins TRBV4-1 to TRBJ2-4, with D uncertain. Germline V gene sequence: CDR1 MGHRA, CDR2 YSYEKL. The CDR3 is 16 amino acids. The ends were cut back, 3 bases at V and 6 bases at J, with 18 bases in the middle. As DNA, the CDR3 is TGCGCCAGCAGCCACCCTTTACCGGCAGAAGGAAACATTCAGTACTTC. Protein product: CASSHPLPAEGNIQYF.

V usage is TRBV10-3 and J usage is TRBJ2-2; 12 positions agree with TRBD2. J lost 8 bases, V lost 8 bases, and 12 bases had no gene match. The CDR3 consists of 16 residues. Germline V lookup: CDR1 ENHRY, CDR2 SYGVKD. The CDR3, as DNA: TGTGCCATCGGACTACCTAGCGGGAGGGCCTCGGGGGAGCTGTTTTTT. Translation: CAIGLPSGRASGELFF.

The rearrangement joins TRBV27 to TRBJ2-3; D ambiguous. CDR3 size: 13 residues. The V and J ends lost 5 bases and 0 bases respectively, with 6 bases between them. Germline CDR1 is MNHEY and CDR2 is SMNVEV (reference sequence). For the CDR3, the DNA is TGTGCCAGCAGTACTTTGAGCACAGATACGCAGTATTTT. Its translation is CASSTLSTDTQYF.

This clone was seen just once. The chain employs TRBV5-1 and TRBJ2-7, with 11 bases aligning to TRBD2. Germline CDR1 is SGHRS and CDR2 is YFSETQ. Trimming removed 8 bases from V and 7 bases from J; junction bases left unmatched: 17. This CDR3 contains 16 residues. CDR3 in DNA: TGCGCCAGTAAAGCTTGGTTACTAGCGGGAGCGGAGGAGCAGTACTTC. It codes for CASKAWLLAGAEEQYF.

The V gene is TRBV27, the J gene TRBJ1-2, with D possibly TRBD1 on 5 matching bases. This CDR3 contains 14 residues. V lost 5 bases and J lost 8, with 18 bases in between. Looked up from germline, CDR1 is MNHEY and CDR2 is SMNVEV (reference sequence). The CDR3 DNA reads TGTGCCAGCAGTCCCCTCCGAGGGGCGGGCGGCTACACCTTC. Amino acids: CASSPLRGAGGYTF.

The rearrangement uses TRBV7-9 and TRBJ2-5, with a tentative D call TRBD2 (6 bases). This CDR3 has 12 amino acids. The V end lost 2 bases, the J end lost 12 bases, and 13 bases lay between the germline ends. CDR1 SEHNR and CDR2 FQNEAQ come from the germline V gene (reference sequence). The CDR3 protein is CASSLLRGQEYF. In nucleotides, the CDR3 is TGTGCCAGCAGCTTATTGCGGGGCCAAGAGTACTTC.

The table lists this clone with a count of one. The V call is TRBV7-2, the J call TRBJ2-4; 10 bases map to TRBD2. V was clipped by 5 bases and J by 1 base; unmatched bases: 14. Germline V CDR1 and CDR2: SGHTA, FQGNSA. CDR3 length equals 19 residues. As DNA, the CDR3 is TGTGCCAGCAGCGCCCGAAGGGCTAGCGGGAGAGAGGCCAAAAACATTCAGTACTTC. It codes for CASSARRASGREAKNIQYF.

This sequence joins TRBV7-9 and TRBJ2-7; tentatively, D is TRBD1 (6 bases). Trimming removed 6 bases at V and 2 bases at J, with 14 bases between. The CDR3 runs 14 residues. Germline CDR1 and CDR2: SEHNR and FQNEAQ (reference sequence). CDR3 sequence (DNA): TGTGCCAGCAGGGGGGCGGAGACACCCTACGAGCAGTACTTC. Translating it yields CASRGAETPYEQYF.

This rearrangement joins TRBV10-3 to TRBJ2-7; D remains unclear. The germline V gene encodes CDR1 ENHRY and CDR2 SYGVKD. This CDR3 comprises 13 residues. Deletions cut 4 bases from V and 6 bases from J, with 13 bases between. The CDR3 here is CAISVLRMSEQYF. CDR3 DNA sequence: TGTGCCATCAGTGTGCTTCGAATGAGCGAGCAGTACTTC.

The CDR3 DNA follows: TGCGCCAGCAGCCCCGGGACAGGGGGCTTGGGGTATGGCTACACCTTC. This sequence encodes CASSPGTGGLGYGYTF. The rearrangement links TRBV4-3 to TRBJ1-2; 12 bases are a match to TRBD1. V was clipped by 4 bases and J by 5 bases; unmatched bases: 8. The CDR3 extends over 16 amino acids. CDR1 is LGHNA, CDR2 YSLEER, per germline.

This clone was seen only once. V is TRBV4-3 and J is TRBJ1-2, with D possibly being TRBD1 (5 bases). Germline CDR1 and CDR2: LGHNA and YSLEER. V was cut by 0 bases and J by 6 bases, with 17 bases left in between. CDR3 size: 16 residues. CDR3 residues: CASSQDLGRALNGYTF. DNA for the CDR3: TGCGCCAGCAGCCAAGATCTGGGCAGGGCGCTTAATGGCTACACCTTC.

The V gene is TRBV6-5, the J gene TRBJ2-7; TRBD2 aligns across 9 bases. Germline loops: CDR1 MNHEY, CDR2 SVGAGI. This CDR3 spans 15 amino acids. Trimming took 2 bases from V and 6 from J; bases not matched to a gene: 8. CDR3 sequence reads: CASSYVGGRAGEQYF. Here the CDR3 DNA reads TGTGCCAGCAGTTACGTCGGCGGGAGGGCGGGCGAGCAGTACTTC.

The chain recombines TRBV5-1 with TRBJ2-1, with 11 bases fitting TRBD2. The CDR3 sequence is 16 residues long. Germline lookup yields CDR1 SGHRS and CDR2 YFSETQ. Unmatched junction bases numbered 6, after V lost 3 bases and J lost 4 bases. The CDR3 DNA follows: TGCGCCAGCAGCTATTATAGCGGGAGGGCTTACAATGAGCAGTTCTTC. Its protein product is CASSYYSGRAYNEQFF. The full variable domain, with the rest looked up from reference TRBV5-1 and TRBJ2-1, is KAGVTQTPRYLIKTRGQQVTLSCSPISGHRSVSWYQQTPGQGLQFLFEYFSETQRNKGNFPGRFSGRQFSNSRSEMNVSTLELGDSALYLCASSYYSGRAYNEQFFGPGTRLTVL.

This chain uses TRBV4-1 with TRBJ2-1; D unclear. Trimming took off 2 bases at V and 7 bases at J, with 6 bases between the two ends. The CDR3 is 12 amino acids. From germline, CDR1 is MGHRA and CDR2 YSYEKL. The CDR3 DNA is TGCGCCAGCAGCCAACCTAGAAATGAGCAGTTCTTC. The encoded protein is CASSQPRNEQFF.

V and J are TRBV7-9 and TRBJ1-5; unclear D gene. Per germline, CDR1 SEHNR and CDR2 FQNEAQ (reference sequence). The CDR3 totals 17 residues. The ends were cut back, 5 bases at V and 2 bases at J, with 19 bases in the middle. The CDR3 sequence: CASSAVIVNGGNQPQHF. DNA of the CDR3: TGTGCCAGCAGCGCCGTTATAGTAAACGGGGGCAATCAGCCCCAGCATTTT.